These 11 T cell receptor beta chains were sequenced from one sample in a study of T cells expressing NK-cell markers. One entry per CDR3 protein, without DNA, is what TCRdb gives after re-calling the 5' RACE reads. The sample shows about 460,000 distinct CDR3 sequences, and about 1.5% sits with its ten largest clones. Material for sequencing was blood T cells: a sorted CD56 or NKG2C T cell subset, CD4+ or CD8+ T cells, or bulk PBMC T cells (not recorded which). All receptors derive from a woman aged 45-65 years in good health.

V is TRBV30 and J is TRBJ1-3. The CDR3 covers 15 residues. The V gene's germline CDR1 is GTSNPN and CDR2 SVGIG (reference sequence). The CDR3: CAWWAYTSSGNTIYF.

The V call is TRBV7-2, the J call TRBJ2-3; TCRdb picks TRBD2, but there is no DNA to check that call. Germline lookup yields CDR1 SGHTA and CDR2 FQGNSA. The CDR3 spans 15 residues. The CDR3 here is CASSFLQREFDTQYF.

J is TRBJ1-2 and V is TRBV27; TCRdb lists TRBD1, though no DNA is available to test this call. This CDR3 has 16 amino acids. CDR1 is MNHEY and CDR2 is SMNVEV in the germline V gene (reference sequence). The CDR3 reads CASSPRGTAFNYGYTF.

V is TRBV9 and J is TRBJ1-4. Germline V gene data show CDR1 as SGDLS and CDR2 as YYNGEE. The length of the CDR3 is 14 residues. The CDR3 here is CASSVGGIAEKLFF.

The chain has TRBV19 and TRBJ2-1. The CDR3 totals 11 residues. Germline CDR1 and CDR2: LNHDA and SQIVND (reference sequence). The chain's CDR3 is CASSKVDEQFF. Filled out from reference TRBV19 and TRBJ2-1, the complete variable domain reads DGGITQSPKYLFRKEGQNVTLSCEQNLNHDAMYWYRQDPGQGLRLIYYSQIVNDFQKGDIAEGYSVSREKKESFPLTVTSAQKNPTAFYLCASSKVDEQFFGPGTRLTVL.

This chain joins TRBV20-1 and TRBJ2-3; lacking DNA, the TRBD2 call made by TCRdb goes unchecked. The V gene's germline CDR1 is DFQATT and CDR2 SNEGSKA (reference sequence). CDR3 length equals 15 residues. This CDR3 is CSAVLVKLSTDTQYF.

The chain has TRBV29-1 and TRBJ2-5; TCRdb outputs TRBD1, but without DNA this stays unchecked. The CDR3 runs to 15 residues. Per the germline V gene, CDR1 is SQVTM and CDR2 is ANQGSEA. CDR3 residues: CSASKGGPVPETQYF.

The chain joins TRBV7-8 to TRBJ2-7. Germline values: CDR1 SGHVS, CDR2 FQNEAQ. CDR3 size: 13 residues. The CDR3 region is CASSLAIYAEQYF.

The chain recombines TRBV20-1 with TRBJ2-5; the TCRdb D gene call, TRBD2, has no DNA to confirm it. The V gene's germline CDR1 is DFQATT and CDR2 SNEGSKA (reference sequence). The CDR3 extends over 15 amino acids. The CDR3 protein is CSARDGTSGWETQYF.

The chain links TRBV21-1 to TRBJ2-7; TCRdb designates TRBD1, a call that cannot be tested without DNA. TRBV21-1 counts as a pseudogene. The CDR3 spans 16 residues. The CDR3 sequence is CASSKSVRDRSYEQYF.

This chain connects TRBV4-1 to TRBJ2-1. This CDR3 comprises 16 residues. Germline V gives CDR1 MGHRA, CDR2 YSYEKL. CDR3 amino acids: CASSQESSSNYNEQFF.